The 27 T cell receptor beta chains below come from one sample, sequenced in a study of Graves' ophthalmopathy and Graves' hyperthyroidism. Amplifying from RNA transcripts, the study obtained TCR beta CDR3 regions. HTBI-primed RT-PCR formed the first round, and a multiplex PCR formed the second. Using its own MiXCR run on the multiplex PCR reads, TCRdb lists one record per CDR3 protein. The profile shows fewer than 250,000 distinct CDR3 sequences, about 32% of them singletons. The sequenced sample consisted of peripheral blood. All receptors derive from a man aged 45-65 years with Graves' ophthalmopathy.

This clonotype was detected many times. The V and J genes are TRBV18 and TRBJ1-6, with 7 bases matching TRBD1. Germline lookup yields CDR1 KGHSH and CDR2 LQKENI. The CDR3 totals 16 residues. The V segment lost 2 bases and the J segment 9 bases; nucleotides outside the gene matches: 10. The CDR3 DNA follows: TGTGCCAGCTCACCAAGGTTCGGACAGGAGGGTTCACCCCTCCACTTT. Translation: CASSPRFGQEGSPLHF. Full variable domain (rest looked up from reference TRBV18 and TRBJ1-6): NAGVMQNPRHLVRRRGQEARLRCSPMKGHSHVYWYRQLPEEGLKFMVYLQKENIIDESGMPKERFSAEFPKEGPSILRIQQVVRGDSAAYFCASSPRFGQEGSPLHFGNGTRLTVT.

This clonotype has ten or more counts. The chain employs TRBV2 and TRBJ2-7; the D is unclear. V was trimmed by 3 bases and J by 3 bases, leaving 12 bases between them. This CDR3 is 14 amino acids long. CDR1 and CDR2 from the germline V gene are SNHLY and FYNNEI. The DNA of the CDR3 is TGTGCCAGCAGTGATTCTGGCAGTGACTACGAGCAGTACTTC. Translating gives CASSDSGSDYEQYF. Supplemented by reference TRBV2 and TRBJ2-7, the full variable domain reads EPEVTQTPSHQVTQMGQEVILRCVPISNHLYFYWYRQILGQKVEFLVSFYNNEISEKSEIFDDQFSVERPDGSNFTLKIRSTKLEDSAMYFCASSDSGSDYEQYFGPGTRLTVT.

This clonotype was observed many times. V is TRBV28 and J is TRBJ2-7, with D perhaps being TRBD1 or TRBD2 (5 bases each). Germline CDR1 reads MDHEN; CDR2 reads SYDVKM. Between the trimmed V and J ends, which lost 7 bases and 5 bases, there was a span of 18 bases. The CDR3 runs 14 residues. The CDR3 DNA reads TGTGCCAGCAAAGGATGGGACGAAACCCACGAGCAGTACTTC. Translating it yields CASKGWDETHEQYF.

This clonotype was seen a single time. At one boundary the junction diverges from the germline segment, which might be a read error. The CDR3: CVSGAGTATYEQYF. The CDR3 nucleotides are TGTGTCAGCGGGGCCGGGACAGCAACCTACGAGCAGTACTTC. This chain uses TRBV28 with TRBJ2-7; D is tentatively TRBD1 or TRBD2 (7 bases each). CDR1 and CDR2 (germline): MDHEN, SYDVKM. The CDR3 contains 14 residues. The entire variable domain, with the rest obtained from reference TRBV28 and TRBJ2-7, is as follows: DVKVTQSSRYLVKRTGEKVFLECVQDMDHENMFWYRQDPGLGLRLIYFSYDVKMKEKGDIPEGYSVSREKKERFSLILESASTNQTSMYLCVSGAGTATYEQYFGPGTRLTVT.

This chain uses TRBV5-6 with TRBJ1-1, with D perhaps TRBD1 (5 bases). The germline CDR1 and CDR2 sequences are SGHDT and YYEEEE. Trimming left V 3 bases short and J 3 bases short, with 18 bases between. The CDR3 has 16 amino acids. The CDR3 protein is CASSSLGQAGHTEAFF. In DNA form, the CDR3 reads TGTGCCAGCAGCTCCCTCGGGCAGGCGGGGCACACTGAAGCTTTCTTT.

As concerns this clonotype: A read error is possible here, since a much larger clone lies one base away. The J gene is TRBJ1-1, the V gene TRBV27; D is perhaps TRBD1 (5 bases). The germline V and J ends were trimmed by 6 bases and 1 base, with 9 bases remaining between them. Germline CDR1 and CDR2: MNHEY and SMNVEV (reference sequence). This CDR3 spans 13 amino acids. The CDR3 region has the DNA TGTGCCAGCAGCCGGGGGGAGAACACTGAAGCTTTCTTT. It codes for CASSRGENTEAFF.

This clonotype was counted ten times or more. A read error may explain this, as a much larger clone is one base away. V is TRBV5-1 and J is TRBJ2-7; 7 bases are a match to TRBD2. Germline CDR1 is SGHRS and CDR2 is YFSETQ. The CDR3 covers 14 residues. Trimming cost V 1 base and J 3 bases; bases outside gene matches: 4. The chain's CDR3 is CASSLTQRGYEQYF. The CDR3 region has the DNA TGCGCCAGCAGCTTGACCCAGCGGGGCTACGAGCAGTACTTC.

This clonotype was seen at least ten times. The chain couples TRBV19 to TRBJ1-1; TRBD1 aligns across 7 bases. There are 16 residues in the CDR3. Germline CDR1 LNHDA, CDR2 SQIVND (reference sequence). The V and J ends lost 1 base and 6 bases, in that order; junction bases with no gene match: 11. CDR3 DNA: TGTGCCAGTAGTATAGGGGAGACAGGGTCCTGGGCTGAAGCTTTCTTT. This translates into CASSIGETGSWAEAFF.

This clonotype was recorded many times. The J gene is TRBJ1-5, the V gene TRBV24-1; unclear D gene. This CDR3 is 12 amino acids long. CDR1 and CDR2 (germline): KGHDR, SFDVKD. The germline V and J ends were trimmed by 1 base and 4 bases, with 1 base remaining between them. The CDR3 DNA reads as TGTGCCACCAGTGATTTTAATCAGCCCCAGCATTTT. It is translated as CATSDFNQPQHF.

CDR3 loop: CASSSRVENIQYF. The CDR3 DNA follows: TGTGCCAGCAGTTCCAGGGTAGAAAACATTCAGTACTTC. The chain has TRBV27 and TRBJ2-4; the D gene is possibly TRBD1 (5 bases). The germline V and J ends were trimmed by 4 bases and 5 bases, with 9 bases remaining between them. Germline V gene lookup returns CDR1 MNHEY and CDR2 SMNVEV (reference sequence). The CDR3 runs to 13 residues.

This clonotype was seen ten or more times. This chain links TRBV20-1 with TRBJ2-7, with 11 bases lining up with TRBD1. The CDR3 sequence is 17 residues long. The V gene end was trimmed by 2 bases and the J gene end by 0 bases; junction bases not matched to a gene: 9. Looked up from germline, CDR1 is DFQATT and CDR2 is SNEGSKA (reference sequence). The CDR3: CSARHLGQGVTSYEQYF. DNA for the CDR3: TGCAGTGCTAGACACTTGGGACAGGGGGTAACCTCCTACGAGCAGTACTTC.

The DNA of the CDR3 is TGTGCCAGCAGTGGAGCGGGAGATTCCTACGAGCAGTACTTC. Translation: CASSGAGDSYEQYF. The chain is built from TRBV6-1 and TRBJ2-7; 8 bases map to TRBD2. The CDR3 runs 14 residues. The V and J ends lost 4 bases and 1 base, in that order; junction bases with no gene match: 3. Per the germline V gene, CDR1 is MNHNS and CDR2 is SASEGT.

This clonotype was seen at least ten times. This chain links TRBV28 with TRBJ2-4; 7 bases align to TRBD1. CDR3 length: 14 amino acids. Germline V gene data show CDR1 as MDHEN and CDR2 as SYDVKM. With V trimmed by 10 bases and J by 5 bases, 11 bases remained unmatched. The CDR3 DNA reads TGTGCCACCTTCCGACAGGGCTCCCAAAACATTCAGTACTTC. This sequence encodes CATFRQGSQNIQYF.

This clonotype was counted many times. The rearrangement joins TRBV12-3 or TRBV12-4 to TRBJ2-5; TRBD2 is a possible D gene (5 bases). The ends were cut back, 5 bases at V and 2 bases at J, with 15 bases in the middle. This CDR3 has 15 residues. The CDR3 DNA reads TGTGCCAGCAGTCCCCCCGGACTCGTACAAGAGACCCAGTACTTC. Protein product: CASSPPGLVQETQYF.

This clonotype occurred many times. V and J are TRBV6-5 and TRBJ1-1, with 9 bases aligning to TRBD1. The CDR3 has 15 amino acids. The germline V gene has CDR1 MNHEY and CDR2 SVGAGI. V lost 6 bases to trimming and J lost 0 bases; unmatched junction nucleotides: 5. The CDR3, as DNA: TGTGCCAGCAGAACAGGGGGCACGATGAACACTGAAGCTTTCTTT. Its translation: CASRTGGTMNTEAFF.

This chain joins TRBV6-2 or TRBV6-3 and TRBJ1-5; D possibly corresponds to TRBD1 (6 bases). Germline V gene data show CDR1 as MNHEY and CDR2 as SVGEGT. The CDR3 is made up of 13 amino acids. V was trimmed by 0 bases and J by 11 bases, leaving 11 bases between them. CDR3 amino acids: CASSYSNRASQHF. DNA of the CDR3: TGTGCCAGCAGTTACTCGAACAGGGCTTCCCAGCATTTT.

On this clonotype itself: At one end the junction does not follow the germline gene, possibly because of a read error. This sequence joins TRBV19 and TRBJ2-6; 7 nucleotides match TRBD2. The CDR3 has 16 residues. CDR1 is LNHDA and CDR2 is SQIVND in the germline V gene (reference sequence). CDR3 sequence reads: CASSMWGGTGANVLTF. CDR3 bases: TGTGCCAGCAGTATGTGGGGGGGAACTGGGGCCAACGTCCTGACTTTC.

This clonotype was observed many times. At one of its ends the junction is not consistent with the germline gene, which may arise from a read error. J is TRBJ1-2 and V is TRBV6-2 or TRBV6-3, with D possibly TRBD1 on 5 matching bases. Germline CDR1 reads MNHEY; CDR2 reads SVGEGT. The CDR3 totals 13 residues. This CDR3 reads CASSYRQTYGHTF. The CDR3 DNA follows: TGTGCCAGCAGTTACCGACAGACCTATGGCCACACCTTC.

This clonotype was picked up many times. The CDR3 protein is CASTGDRGIYEQYF. The CDR3 region has the DNA TGTGCCAGCACAGGGGACAGGGGCATCTACGAGCAGTACTTC. The V and J genes are TRBV12-3 or TRBV12-4 and TRBJ2-7, with 10 bases fitting TRBD1. Trimming took 7 bases from V and 3 from J; bases not matched to a gene: 6. This CDR3 contains 14 residues.

This clonotype was found many times. This chain joins TRBV12-3 or TRBV12-4 and TRBJ1-5; D is unclear. Trimming took 2 bases from V and 0 from J, leaving 5 bases between them. This CDR3 comprises 14 residues. The CDR3 nucleotides are TGTGCCAGCAGTTTAATAAGTAGCAATCAGCCCCAGCATTTT. Translation gives CASSLISSNQPQHF.

At least ten counts were recorded for this clonotype. CDR3 region: CSARRGTLGGETQYF. The CDR3 bases are TGCAGTGCAAGACGAGGGACCCTAGGGGGGGAGACCCAGTACTTC. This sequence joins TRBV20-1 and TRBJ2-5; D possibly matches TRBD1 or TRBD2 (6 bases each). The V and J ends lost 6 bases and 5 bases respectively, with 22 bases between them. Germline V CDR1 and CDR2: DFQATT, SNEGSKA (reference sequence). This CDR3 has 15 residues.

This clonotype occurred many times. V is TRBV6-2 or TRBV6-3 and J is TRBJ2-2; D call uncertain. This CDR3 spans 13 amino acids. CDR1 and CDR2 (germline): MNHEY, SVGEGT. The V end was cut by 7 bases, the J end by 5 bases, with 11 bases between. The CDR3 nucleotides read TGTGCCAGCACCCTTCCCGTTACCGGGGAGCTGTTTTTT. Residues: CASTLPVTGELFF.

The sample holds one count of this clonotype. The chain recombines TRBV12-3 or TRBV12-4 with TRBJ1-2, with 10 nucleotides matching TRBD1. The CDR3 length is 14 residues. Germline trimming cut 3 bases from V and 6 bases from J; bases unmatched to any gene: 4. CDR3 coding DNA: TGTGCCAGCAGTTTGGGGACAGGGGTCCATGGCTACACCTTC. Translating gives CASSLGTGVHGYTF.

This clonotype appeared many times. The V gene is TRBV19, the J gene TRBJ2-7, with 7 bases identical to TRBD1. The V segment lost 7 bases and the J segment 1 base; nucleotides outside the gene matches: 4. The CDR3 has 13 residues. The germline CDR1 and CDR2 sequences are LNHDA and SQIVND (reference sequence). Here the CDR3 reads CASTKTGSYEQYF. CDR3 sequence (DNA): TGTGCCAGTACCAAGACAGGGTCCTACGAGCAGTACTTC.

This clonotype was detected many times. This CDR3 reads CASTRGRDNYGYTF. In DNA, the CDR3 is TGTGCCAGCACAAGAGGGCGAGACAACTATGGCTACACCTTC. The rearrangement joins TRBV28 to TRBJ1-2; D call uncertain. Trimming stripped 7 bases from V and 2 bases from J, with 14 bases between. CDR3 size: 14 residues. CDR1 MDHEN and CDR2 SYDVKM come from the germline V gene.

The V gene is TRBV28, the J gene TRBJ2-5; no definite D call. The CDR3 totals 12 residues. V lost 6 bases and J lost 4, with 9 bases in between. CDR1 is MDHEN, CDR2 SYDVKM, per germline. The CDR3 protein is CASSLTPETQYF. CDR3 nucleotides: TGTGCCAGCAGCCTCACCCCAGAGACCCAGTACTTC.

This clonotype was counted many times. The V and J genes are TRBV12-3 or TRBV12-4 and TRBJ1-5; a weak D match, TRBD1 (5 bases). The CDR3 extends over 14 amino acids. The ends were cut back, 5 bases at V and 2 bases at J, with 10 bases in the middle. In DNA form, the CDR3 reads TGTGCCAGCAGTCCCCGCAGGGGCAATCAGCCCCAGCATTTT. It is translated as CASSPRRGNQPQHF.